The 2 T cell receptor beta chains below come from one sample, sequenced in a study of long-term antiretroviral therapy in people with HIV. The assay, immunoSEQ v3.0, was run at survey level. TCRdb's table, derived via immunoSEQ multiplex PCR, lists solely in-frame clones and lacks some. The repertoire consists of roughly 16,000 clones, with almost 90% occurring once and the leading ten covering roughly 14%. The specimen was unsorted PBMCs, collected more than 2.2 years before starting antiretroviral therapy. These receptors all come from a woman in her thirties with HIV.

DNA for the CDR3: TGTGCCAGTAGGAGAGTGGGGCTTAACACCGGGGAGCTGTTTTTT. Translating it yields CASRRVGLNTGELFF. The chain uses TRBV19 and TRBJ2-2, with D maybe TRBD1 (5 bases). CDR1 and CDR2 (germline): LNHDA, SQIVND (reference sequence). V dropped 6 bases and J dropped 2 bases, with 13 bases sitting between them. The CDR3 has 15 amino acids.

The chain joins TRBV5-1 to TRBJ2-6; no definite D call. CDR1 is SGHRS, CDR2 YFSETQ, per germline. CDR3 length equals 16 residues. V lost 6 bases and J 4 bases, leaving 17 bases between the germline ends. The CDR3 coding sequence is TGCGCCAGCAACCTTGGTTGGGGATTGGGGGCCAACGTCCTGACTTTC. Its translation is CASNLGWGLGANVLTF.